A single sample is the source of the 15 T cell receptor beta chains below, sequenced in a study of cytomegalovirus exposure and HLA in healthy donors. The protocol was immunoSEQ multiplex PCR, while the TCRdb copy is restricted to in-frame clones and leaves out a portion. The table shows some 270,000 clones, with about 86% occurring only once. Sequenced material: PBMCs. Receptors were obtained from a woman aged 18-35 years in good health and CMV-seronegative.

This rearrangement joins TRBV5-8 to TRBJ1-1; unclear D gene. Germline-derived CDR1 and CDR2 are SGHTS and YDEGEE. The CDR3 runs 12 residues. Trimming stripped 1 base from V and 5 bases from J, with 6 bases between. DNA of the CDR3: TGTGCCAGCAGCTTGAGGCGGACTGAAGCTTTCTTT. Translating gives CASSLRRTEAFF.

V is TRBV5-1 and J is TRBJ2-3; D possibly corresponds to TRBD1 (6 bases). This CDR3 contains 14 residues. Germline assignment: CDR1 SGHRS and CDR2 YFSETQ. The ends were cut back, 4 bases at V and 4 bases at J, with 13 bases in the middle. The CDR3 protein is CASSPGQRADTQYF. In DNA, the CDR3 is TGCGCCAGCAGCCCCGGACAGAGGGCAGATACGCAGTATTTT.

The V and J genes are TRBV7-9 and TRBJ2-7, with D tentatively TRBD1 (6 bases). CDR1 is SEHNR and CDR2 is FQNEAQ in the germline V gene (reference sequence). This CDR3 is built from 15 residues. Deletions cut 7 bases from V and 1 base from J, with 17 bases between. CDR3 sequence reads: CASTFRGPPSYEQYF. The CDR3 bases are TGTGCCAGCACGTTCAGGGGCCCCCCATCCTACGAGCAGTACTTC.

V gene TRBV14 combines with J gene TRBJ1-1, with D uncertain. Germline values: CDR1 SGHDN, CDR2 FVKESK. Trimming took off 4 bases at V and 0 bases at J, with 6 bases between the two ends. This CDR3 is 13 amino acids long. CDR3 nucleotide sequence: TGTGCCAGCAGCCTCCAGGTGAACACTGAAGCTTTCTTT. Encoded protein: CASSLQVNTEAFF.

As to this clone: The same CDR3 also results from other DNA sequences found in this sample. The rearrangement links TRBV6-5 to TRBJ1-2; TRBD1 might be the D (5 bases). With 2 bases removed from V and 7 bases from J, the gap between germline ends came to 8 bases. Germline CDR1 MNHEY, CDR2 SVGAGI. This CDR3 is built from 12 residues. CDR3 coding DNA: TGTGCCAGCAGTTACAGGGGTGGTGGCTACACCTTC. Residues: CASSYRGGGYTF.

The rearrangement uses TRBV11-3 and TRBJ2-2; TRBD1 matches 10 bases. Germline CDR1 is SGHNT and CDR2 is YENEEA. The CDR3 has 15 residues. V was pared by 5 bases and J by 3 bases, with 3 bases of the junction left unmatched. This CDR3 is CASSGQGGYTGELFF. CDR3 nucleotide sequence: TGTGCCAGCAGCGGACAGGGGGGTTACACCGGGGAGCTGTTTTTT.

The chain has TRBV4-1 and TRBJ2-7; 9 bases match TRBD2. V lost 1 base, J lost 3 bases, and 25 bases stayed unmatched. The CDR3 covers 22 residues. The V gene's germline CDR1 is MGHRA and CDR2 YSYEKL. The CDR3 nucleotides read TGCGCCAGCAGCCAAGCCGGGACTAGCCCCTACGGCATTACGGTACCGCGCTACGAGCAGTACTTC. Its translation is CASSQAGTSPYGITVPRYEQYF.

The rearrangement joins TRBV4-1 to TRBJ2-7; TRBD2 matches at 9 bases. V lost 2 bases to trimming and J lost 4 bases; unmatched junction nucleotides: 15. This CDR3 is 18 amino acids long. CDR1 and CDR2 from the germline V gene are MGHRA and YSYEKL. The CDR3: CASSQQASFYSGSYEQYF. CDR3 DNA: TGCGCCAGCAGCCAACAAGCGTCCTTTTATAGCGGGAGTTACGAGCAGTACTTC.

The J gene is TRBJ2-5, the V gene TRBV27, with TRBD2 matching 13 bases. V lost 5 bases, J lost 4 bases, and 7 bases stayed unmatched. CDR3 length: 16 residues. The germline V gene encodes CDR1 MNHEY and CDR2 SMNVEV (reference sequence). The DNA of the CDR3 is TGTGCCAGCAGTGTACTGACTAGCGGGGGGCGAGAGACCCAGTACTTC. Translated, it gives CASSVLTSGGRETQYF.

The chain employs TRBV11-1 and TRBJ2-3; perhaps TRBD1 as D (6 bases). Germline loops: CDR1 SGHAT, CDR2 FQDESV (reference sequence). V was clipped by 2 bases and J by 5 bases, with 26 bases between them. The CDR3 covers 19 residues. CDR3 in DNA: TGTGCCAGCAGCTTAAGTCCGTTGGGTCGACAGGACCCCAGAGATACGCAGTATTTT. The encoded protein is CASSLSPLGRQDPRDTQYF.

The chain is built from TRBV27 and TRBJ2-5, with 9 bases lining up with TRBD1. CDR1 and CDR2 from the germline V gene are MNHEY and SMNVEV (reference sequence). V lost 6 bases, J lost 5 bases, and 4 bases stayed unmatched. CDR3 length equals 13 residues. The CDR3 loop reads CASRGTGWETQYF. The CDR3 DNA follows: TGTGCCAGCAGGGGGACAGGGTGGGAGACCCAGTACTTC.

The chain combines TRBV2 with TRBJ1-4; D call uncertain. Germline V gene lookup returns CDR1 SNHLY and CDR2 FYNNEI. The ends were cut back, 2 bases at V and 1 base at J, with 2 bases in the middle. The CDR3 spans 13 residues. The CDR3 is CASSEQTNEKLFF. In DNA, the CDR3 is TGTGCCAGCAGTGAACAAACTAATGAAAAACTGTTTTTT.

The chain uses TRBV27 and TRBJ2-7; 7 nucleotides line up with TRBD1. This CDR3 has 14 residues. The V and J ends lost 8 bases and 0 bases, in that order; junction bases with no gene match: 7. CDR1 and CDR2 (germline): MNHEY, SMNVEV (reference sequence). CDR3 DNA: TGTGCCAGCTGTCCTGGGACAGACTCCTACGAGCAGTACTTC. It yields the protein CASCPGTDSYEQYF.

The chain carries TRBV6-5 and TRBJ1-1; no firm D call. This CDR3 region has 14 residues. V lost 2 bases and J 1 base, leaving 8 bases between the germline ends. Germline V gene sequence: CDR1 MNHEY, CDR2 SVGAGI. In nucleotides, the CDR3 is TGTGCCAGCAGTTACGTCGGAGGGAACACTGAAGCTTTCTTT. Translation gives CASSYVGGNTEAFF.

The chain has TRBV7-2 and TRBJ2-3, with 8 bases matching TRBD1. The length of the CDR3 is 15 residues. Per the germline V gene, CDR1 is SGHTA and CDR2 is FQGNSA. After removal of 4 bases from V and 2 bases from J, the junction contained 5 bases not matched to a gene. The CDR3 DNA follows: TGTGCCAGCAGCTCCTCAGGGGGCCCCACAGATACGCAGTATTTT. Its protein product is CASSSSGGPTDTQYF.